The table lists the clone carrying this T cell receptor beta chain with many counts. Its specificity is unknown. The TCR beta cDNA libraries contained unique molecular identifiers. TCRdb itself ran the PCR reads through MiXCR, one entry per CDR3 protein. Of 150,000 to 200,000 distinct CDR3 sequences detected, about 29% appear once; the ten largest clones hold 1.5%. The source of the sample is a study of post-analysis software for immune sequencing data. V shed 0 bases, J shed 6 bases, and the junction held 2 bases outside the gene matches. The CDR3 spans 14 residues. Germline V gives CDR1 SGHRS, CDR2 YFSETQ. Findings and limits, study-wide: Pronounced co-clustering by F measure was evident among identically batched samples. Higher frequency in patients than in controls was seen for roughly 5 TRBV segments, with TRBV5-6, TRBV5-1 and TRBV20-1 among them.

The sequence was obtained from a girl aged 10 to 17 with multiple sclerosis. The material sequenced was blood. The gene calls are TRBV5-1 and TRBJ2-1, with 8 bases matching TRBD1. Written as DNA, the CDR3 is TGCGCCAGCAGCTTGGGGACAGGGCTCAATGAGCAGTTCTTC. This gives the protein CASSLGTGLNEQFF.